This TCR beta chain was obtained from a study of blood T cell repertoires in COVID-19. Study in general: Samples of COVID-19 (acute and convalescent) were obtained from the United States, Italy and Spain. PBMCs, B-cell-depleted T cells, or T cells were the source of the cDNA or gDNA that made up the material.

Authors' data handling: For nucleated cells, counts were estimated from reference gene primer amplification. The protocol was immunoSEQ multiplex PCR, while the TCRdb copy is restricted to in-frame clones and leaves out a portion. V and J calls and clone size are as listed in that table; D and trimming were resolved from the DNA. The table shows a few hundred thousand clones, with around 85% occurring only once. V shed 2 bases and J 6 bases; nucleotides not matched to a gene: 10. CDR3 size: 17 residues. The V gene's germline CDR1 is SGHNT and CDR2 YYREEE (reference sequence). Recruitment covered about 25 US areas and drew participants whose ages spanned roughly 18 to 89 years.

Material for sequencing was PBMCs or T cells enriched from blood (not recorded which). The sequence was collected from a woman aged 40 to 50 with acute COVID-19. The chain recombines TRBV5-4 with TRBJ1-6, with 8 bases aligning to TRBD1. The CDR3 protein is CASSFGTTGVRNSPLHF. CDR3 DNA: TGTGCCAGCAGCTTTGGGACGACAGGGGTCCGTAATTCACCCCTCCACTTT.